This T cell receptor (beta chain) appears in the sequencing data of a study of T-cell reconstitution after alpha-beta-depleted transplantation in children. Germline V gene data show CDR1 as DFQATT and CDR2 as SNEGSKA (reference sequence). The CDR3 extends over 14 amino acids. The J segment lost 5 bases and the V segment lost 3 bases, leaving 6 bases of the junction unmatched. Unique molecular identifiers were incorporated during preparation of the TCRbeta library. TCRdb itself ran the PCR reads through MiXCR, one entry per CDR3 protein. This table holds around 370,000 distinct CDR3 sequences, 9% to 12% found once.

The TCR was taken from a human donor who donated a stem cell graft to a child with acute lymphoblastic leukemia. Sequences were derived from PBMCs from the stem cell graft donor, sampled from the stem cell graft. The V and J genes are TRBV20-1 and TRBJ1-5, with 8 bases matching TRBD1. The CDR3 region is CSASPGGLDQPQHF. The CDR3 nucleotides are TGCAGTGCTAGTCCAGGGGGCCTCGATCAGCCCCAGCATTTT.